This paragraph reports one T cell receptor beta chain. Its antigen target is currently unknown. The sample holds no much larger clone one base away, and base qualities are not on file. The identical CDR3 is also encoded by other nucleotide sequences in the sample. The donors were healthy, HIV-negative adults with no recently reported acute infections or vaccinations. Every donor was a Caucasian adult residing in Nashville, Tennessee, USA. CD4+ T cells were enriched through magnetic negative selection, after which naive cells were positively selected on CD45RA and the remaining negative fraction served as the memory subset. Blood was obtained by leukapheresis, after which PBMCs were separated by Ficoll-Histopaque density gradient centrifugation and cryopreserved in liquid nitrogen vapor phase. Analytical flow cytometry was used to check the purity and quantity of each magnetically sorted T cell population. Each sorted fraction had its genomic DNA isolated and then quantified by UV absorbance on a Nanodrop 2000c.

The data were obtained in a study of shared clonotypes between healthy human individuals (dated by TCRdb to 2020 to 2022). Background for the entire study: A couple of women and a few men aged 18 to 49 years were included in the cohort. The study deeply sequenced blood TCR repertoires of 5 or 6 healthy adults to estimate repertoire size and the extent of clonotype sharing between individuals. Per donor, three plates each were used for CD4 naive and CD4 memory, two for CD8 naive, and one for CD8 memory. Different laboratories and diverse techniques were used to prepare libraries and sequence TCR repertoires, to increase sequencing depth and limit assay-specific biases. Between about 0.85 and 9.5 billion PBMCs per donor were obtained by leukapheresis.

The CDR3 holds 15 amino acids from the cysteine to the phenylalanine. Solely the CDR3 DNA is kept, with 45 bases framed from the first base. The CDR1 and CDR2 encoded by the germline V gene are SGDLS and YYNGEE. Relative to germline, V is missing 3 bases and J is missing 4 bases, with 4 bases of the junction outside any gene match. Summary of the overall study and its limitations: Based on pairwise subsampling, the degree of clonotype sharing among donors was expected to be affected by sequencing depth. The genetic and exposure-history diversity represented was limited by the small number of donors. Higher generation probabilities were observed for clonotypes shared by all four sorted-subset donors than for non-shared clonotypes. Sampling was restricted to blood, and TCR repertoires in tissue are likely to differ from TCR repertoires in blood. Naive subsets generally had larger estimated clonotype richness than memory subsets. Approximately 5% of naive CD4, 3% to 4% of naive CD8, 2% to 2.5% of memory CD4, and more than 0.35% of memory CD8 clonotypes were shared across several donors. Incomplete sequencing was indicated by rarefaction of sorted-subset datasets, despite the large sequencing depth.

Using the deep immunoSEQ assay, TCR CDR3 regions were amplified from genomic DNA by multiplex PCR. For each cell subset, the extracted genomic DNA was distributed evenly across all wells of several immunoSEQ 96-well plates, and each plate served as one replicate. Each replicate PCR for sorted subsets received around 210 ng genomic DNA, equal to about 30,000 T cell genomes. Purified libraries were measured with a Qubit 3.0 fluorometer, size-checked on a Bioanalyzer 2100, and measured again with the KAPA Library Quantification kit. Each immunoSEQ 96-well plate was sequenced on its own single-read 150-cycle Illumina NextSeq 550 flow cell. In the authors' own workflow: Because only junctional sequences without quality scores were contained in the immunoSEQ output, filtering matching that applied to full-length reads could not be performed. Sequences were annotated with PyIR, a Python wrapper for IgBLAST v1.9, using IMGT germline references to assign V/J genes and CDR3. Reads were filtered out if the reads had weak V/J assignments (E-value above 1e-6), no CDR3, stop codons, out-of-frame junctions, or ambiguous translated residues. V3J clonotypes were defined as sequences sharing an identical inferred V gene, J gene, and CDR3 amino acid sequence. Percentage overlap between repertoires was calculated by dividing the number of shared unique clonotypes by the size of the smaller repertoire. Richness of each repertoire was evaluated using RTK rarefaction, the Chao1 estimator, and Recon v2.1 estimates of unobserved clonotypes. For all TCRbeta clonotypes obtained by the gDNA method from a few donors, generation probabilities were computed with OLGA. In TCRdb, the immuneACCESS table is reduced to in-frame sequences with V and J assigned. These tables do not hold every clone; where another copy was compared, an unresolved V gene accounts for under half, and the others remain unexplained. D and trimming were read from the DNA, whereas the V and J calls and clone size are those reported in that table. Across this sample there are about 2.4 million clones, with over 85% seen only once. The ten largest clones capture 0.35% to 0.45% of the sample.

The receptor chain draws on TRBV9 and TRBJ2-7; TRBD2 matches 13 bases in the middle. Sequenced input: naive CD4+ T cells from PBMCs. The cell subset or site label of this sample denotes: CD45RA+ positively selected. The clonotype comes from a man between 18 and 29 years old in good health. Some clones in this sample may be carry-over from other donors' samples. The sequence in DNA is TGTGCCAGCAGCGCCGGGACTAGCGGGACGTACGAGCAGTACTTC. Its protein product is CASSAGTSGTYEQYF.